Listed below are T cell receptor beta chains from one sample, sequenced in a study of blood T cell repertoires in COVID-19. Using immunoSEQ multiplex PCR, the repertoire was profiled, and TCRdb retains in-frame clones only, with some absent. The sample yields a few hundred thousand clones, 89% seen once. Input material: peripheral blood. The receptors were gathered from a woman in her forties who had recovered from COVID-19. Both conserved end residues are part of each CDR3. A D gene is named only where the DNA matches it firmly.

V	D	J	CDR3
TRBV4-1	TRBD2	TRBJ2-3	CASRQGTLSSGTSGRADTQYF
TRBV24-1	TRBD1	TRBJ1-4	CATSDAGQGREKLFF
TRBV5-1	TRBD1	TRBJ2-5	CASSDGQGAQETQYF
TRBV29-1	NA	TRBJ2-2	CSVGTQNTGELFF
TRBV27	NA	TRBJ2-3	CASSQPGFWGTDTQYF
TRBV15	NA	TRBJ2-7	CATSIEGDTSSYEQYF
TRBV5-1	TRBD2	TRBJ2-7	CASSGGLAGEQYF
TRBV28	NA	TRBJ1-1	CASSIHTGNTEAFF
TRBV29-1	TRBD1	TRBJ2-1	CSVAQGAGEQFF
TRBV5-4	NA	TRBJ2-7	CASSYTSSYEQYF
TRBV6-5	NA	TRBJ1-1	CASSYFRTDTEAFF
TRBV19	TRBD1	TRBJ1-2	CASRRTGAANGYTF
TRBV28	NA	TRBJ1-1	CASSPHLGGTEAFF
TRBV18	NA	TRBJ1-4	CASSRGDNEKLFF
TRBV21-1	NA	TRBJ1-1	CASSSRDRTAAMNTEAFF
TRBV18	TRBD1	TRBJ2-3	CASSPPWTGPITDTQYF
TRBV10-3	NA	TRBJ2-7	CAISPAQGYEQYF
TRBV2	NA	TRBJ1-4	CASSEGVLATNEKLFF
TRBV5-4	TRBD2	TRBJ2-1	CASSLRTSGKRDEQFF
TRBV21-1	NA	TRBJ2-1	CASSKDATDLAGNEQFF
TRBV10-2	TRBD1	TRBJ2-1	CASSRDSSYNEQFF
TRBV9	TRBD2	TRBJ2-3	CASGRTGGVADTQYF
TRBV3-1/TRBV3-2	TRBD2	TRBJ2-1	CASSQSPGGPHEQFF
TRBV27	NA	TRBJ1-4	CASRPTYATNEKLFF
TRBV6-5	NA	TRBJ1-1	CASWGGVGTEAFF
TRBV14	TRBD2	TRBJ2-7	CASSQGTSGSGWQYF
TRBV13	TRBD1	TRBJ1-4	CASRRRGDRASEKLFF
TRBV6-1	NA	TRBJ2-7	CASSEAGDNYEQYF
TRBV2	TRBD1	TRBJ1-3	CASSENLEQGLQDTIYF